This T cell receptor beta chain was captured by sequencing in a study of T cell responses to AZD1222 COVID-19 vaccine. Points from the study as a whole: There were mostly white British donors and more females than males, and clonal diversity was possibly underestimated. Just a handful of AZD1222 recipients were seropositive at baseline. The reported proportion of spike-specific TCRs targeting unmutated variant regions was nearly half. Elevations in Spike-specific TCR breadth and depth followed administration of two AZD1222 doses.

With respect to this clone: Its antigen is unidentified.

J was trimmed by 6 bases and V by 6 bases; bases with no gene match: 12. Germline V CDR1 and CDR2: MDHEN, SYDVKM. The CDR3 spans 16 residues. Repertoires were generated with immunoSEQ multiplex PCR, while TCRdb's copy carries only in-frame clones and drops some. Seen here are 100,000 to 120,000 clones, 81% observed once, and the top ten hold 3.5% to 5.5%. Specimen: peripheral blood, collected on day 0 of AZD1222 vaccination. The J gene is TRBJ2-3, the V gene TRBV28, with 10 nucleotides matching TRBD1. The sequence came from an adult in good health. CDR3 loop: CASRFLTGGALDTQYF. CDR3 nucleotide sequence: TGTGCCAGCAGATTCCTGACAGGGGGCGCACTGGATACGCAGTATTTT.